These T cell receptor beta chains were read from a single sample in a study of naive and memory T cell subsets. Each CDR3 protein is one row after TCRdb ran MiXCR on the UMI-ligation and nested PCR reads. The table includes over 100,000 distinct CDR3 sequences, roughly 15% detected once. The sample taken for sequencing was naive CD8+ T cells from blood. The receptor set was obtained from a human donor in good health. Each CDR3 is given with its conserved first and last residue. The D gene is left open where the match is weak. Only part of the rows carry a size: once, few, many, or a class if the clone is expanded.

CDR3,DNA,V,J,size,D
CASSPPGASYEQYF,TGTGCCAGCTCACCACCCGGGGCCTCCTACGAGCAGTACTTC,TRBV18,TRBJ2-7,few,NA
CASSQEQISSYEQYF,TGCGCCAGCAGCCAAGAACAGATCAGCTCCTACGAGCAGTACTTC,TRBV4-3,TRBJ2-7,few,NA
CASSSTPNEQFF,TGCGCCAGCAGCTCGACACCCAATGAGCAGTTCTTC,TRBV5-1,TRBJ2-1,once,NA
CASNLQLGRSETQYF,TGTGCCAGCAATCTCCAACTAGGCCGGTCAGAGACCCAGTACTTC,TRBV6-4,TRBJ2-5,many,NA
CASSLFSSGANVLTF,TGCGCCAGCAGCTTATTCAGCTCTGGGGCCAACGTCCTGACTTTC,TRBV4-3,TRBJ2-6,few,NA
CATEIADLDEQFF,TGTGCCACCGAAATAGCGGACTTGGATGAGCAGTTCTTC,TRBV15,TRBJ2-1,NA,NA
CASSLGAFPYNEQFF,TGTGCCAGCAGCTTAGGAGCATTCCCCTACAATGAGCAGTTCTTC,TRBV7-9,TRBJ2-1,NA,NA
CAGRGLEETQYF,TGTGCCGGCCGGGGCCTAGAAGAGACCCAGTACTTC,TRBV7-9,TRBJ2-5,NA,NA
CSVENGRTGTYNEQFF,TGCAGCGTTGAGAATGGACGGACAGGGACGTACAATGAGCAGTTCTTC,TRBV29-1,TRBJ2-1,many,TRBD1
CASSLGELEGLTDTQYF,TGTGCCAGCAGCTTAGGGGAGCTGGAGGGTCTTACAGATACGCAGTATTTT,TRBV7-3,TRBJ2-3,NA,NA
CAISDVGGEQFF,TGTGCCATCAGTGATGTTGGGGGTGAGCAGTTCTTC,TRBV10-3,TRBJ2-1,few,NA
CASSQGIFIGGTEAFF,TGCGCCAGCAGCCAAGGCATTTTTATCGGGGGCACTGAAGCTTTCTTT,TRBV4-3,TRBJ1-1,NA,NA
CASSLSLNTIYF,TGTGCCAGCAGCTTATCTTTGAACACCATATATTTT,TRBV7-9,TRBJ1-3,NA,NA
CASSLRGSGVNTEAFF,TGTGCCAGCAGCTTAAGGGGGTCGGGGGTTAACACTGAAGCTTTCTTT,TRBV7-8,TRBJ1-1,few,NA
CASSLGAGSYEQYF,TGTGCCAGCAGCTTGGGGGCAGGCAGCTACGAGCAGTACTTC,TRBV5-5,TRBJ2-7,many,NA
CASSPAGTSTDTQYF,TGCGCCAGCAGCCCTGCCGGGACTAGCACAGATACGCAGTATTTT,TRBV4-3,TRBJ2-3,many,NA
CASSPSAEGVNEQFF,TGTGCCAGCTCTCCCAGCGCGGAGGGGGTCAATGAGCAGTTCTTC,TRBV27,TRBJ2-1,many,NA
CSAIREPGASTDTQYF,TGCAGTGCTATTAGAGAACCGGGAGCAAGCACAGATACGCAGTATTTT,TRBV20-1,TRBJ2-3,few,NA
CASSQSFAGVDEQFF,TGCGCCAGCAGCCAAAGCTTTGCGGGAGTGGATGAGCAGTTCTTC,TRBV4-3,TRBJ2-1,many,TRBD2
CASQQGYNQPQHF,TGTGCCAGCCAACAGGGGTATAATCAGCCCCAGCATTTT,TRBV5-6,TRBJ1-5,NA,TRBD1
CASSFGRGGNTGELFF,TGTGCCAGCAGCTTCGGCAGGGGAGGAAACACCGGGGAGCTGTTTTTT,TRBV11-1,TRBJ2-2,NA,NA
CATSREGQASGDGEQFF,TGTGCCACCAGCAGAGAGGGTCAGGCTAGCGGGGATGGTGAGCAGTTCTTC,TRBV15,TRBJ2-1,few,TRBD2
CAWSVWGVEQFF,TGTGCCTGGAGTGTGTGGGGGGTTGAGCAGTTCTTC,TRBV30,TRBJ2-1,NA,NA
CASSLGPGNHNEQFF,TGTGCCAGCAGCTTAGGTCCCGGGAACCACAATGAGCAGTTCTTC,TRBV7-2,TRBJ2-1,few,NA
CASIQGSILSYNEQFF,TGTGCCAGCATTCAGGGTTCGATTCTAAGTTACAATGAGCAGTTCTTC,TRBV7-9,TRBJ2-1,many,NA
CASSLGVRNYEQYF,TGTGCCAGCAGCTTGGGGGTTAGGAACTACGAGCAGTACTTC,TRBV5-6,TRBJ2-7,NA,NA
CSATDPLAGVRGTDTQYF,TGCAGTGCTACGGACCCTCTAGCGGGAGTCAGGGGCACAGATACGCAGTATTTT,TRBV20-1,TRBJ2-3,few,TRBD2
CASSAGPNQPQHF,TGTGCCAGCAGTGCCGGGCCAAATCAGCCCCAGCATTTT,TRBV12-3/TRBV12-4,TRBJ1-5,few,NA
CASGSPHAEQFF,TGTGCTAGTGGTTCTCCACACGCTGAGCAGTTCTTC,TRBV12-5,TRBJ2-1,NA,NA
CATSRGGLNTEAFF,TGTGCCACCAGCAGAGGAGGATTGAACACTGAAGCTTTCTTT,TRBV15,TRBJ1-1,many,NA
CASGPSYEQYF,TGTGCTAGTGGTCCCAGTTACGAGCAGTACTTC,TRBV12-5,TRBJ2-7,NA,NA
CASSTLGSEQYF,TGTGCCAGTAGTACCCTCGGGAGCGAGCAGTACTTC,TRBV19,TRBJ2-7,NA,NA
CASRGLAENEQFF,TGTGCCAGCAGGGGACTAGCGGAAAATGAGCAGTTCTTC,TRBV12-3/TRBV12-4,TRBJ2-1,few,TRBD2
CASSLRDGDSEAFF,TGTGCCAGCAGCCTCCGGGACGGAGACTCTGAAGCTTTCTTT,TRBV4-2,TRBJ1-1,NA,NA
CASSKSSYNEQFF,TGTGCCAGCAGCAAGAGCTCCTACAATGAGCAGTTCTTC,TRBV14,TRBJ2-1,few,NA
CASSAGLGSGNTIYF,TGTGCCAGCAGCGCAGGGTTGGGCTCTGGAAACACCATATATTTT,TRBV13,TRBJ1-3,NA,NA
CASSVVGTSGNEQFF,TGTGCCAGCAGCGTAGTCGGGACTAGCGGCAATGAGCAGTTCTTC,TRBV9,TRBJ2-1,many,TRBD2
CASSPAPRLGQPQHF,TGTGCCAGCAGTCCGGCACCTCGACTGGGTCAGCCCCAGCATTTT,TRBV27,TRBJ1-5,few,NA
CASSPGTSGPRQYF,TGTGCCAGCAGCCCCGGGACTAGCGGCCCTCGGCAGTACTTC,TRBV9,TRBJ2-7,once,TRBD2
CSALDMNTEAFF,TGCAGTGCTCTTGACATGAACACTGAAGCTTTCTTT,TRBV20-1,TRBJ1-1,NA,NA
CASSSSSTGQETQYF,TGTGCCAGCAGCTCCAGTAGTACAGGCCAAGAGACCCAGTACTTC,TRBV7-2,TRBJ2-5,NA,NA
CASSPRQGHGSNQPQHF,TGTGCCAGCAGTCCCAGACAGGGCCATGGGAGCAATCAGCCCCAGCATTTT,TRBV2,TRBJ1-5,NA,TRBD1
CASSSGTAYQETQYF,TGTGCCAGCAGCTCGGGGACAGCGTACCAAGAGACCCAGTACTTC,TRBV7-6,TRBJ2-5,few,TRBD1
CASNYADEQFF,TGTGCCAGCAACTACGCCGATGAGCAGTTCTTC,TRBV25-1,TRBJ2-1,few,NA
CASRGNTGFSTDTQYF,TGTGCCAGCAGAGGGAACACAGGATTCTCCACAGATACGCAGTATTTT,TRBV2,TRBJ2-3,few,NA
CATADLSSYNEQFF,TGTGCCACCGCCGACTTAAGCTCCTACAATGAGCAGTTCTTC,TRBV10-3,TRBJ2-1,NA,NA
CASSSTGGDEQYF,TGTGCCAGCAGTTCGACAGGGGGCGACGAGCAGTACTTC,TRBV12-3/TRBV12-4,TRBJ2-7,few,TRBD1
CASSLGLAGGPQYNEQFF,TGTGCCAGCAGTTTAGGACTAGCGGGAGGGCCGCAATACAATGAGCAGTTCTTC,TRBV12-3/TRBV12-4,TRBJ2-1,many,TRBD2
CASSLGRLGSGANVLTF,TGTGCCAGCAGCTTGGGGCGGTTGGGTTCCGGGGCCAACGTCCTGACTTTC,TRBV5-4,TRBJ2-6,NA,NA
CASSWSTARKNSPLHF,TGTGCCAGCAGTTGGTCTACAGCAAGAAAAAATTCACCCCTCCACTTT,TRBV21-1,TRBJ1-6,many,NA
CATLGRERGTDTQYF,TGTGCCACTCTAGGGCGGGAAAGGGGCACAGATACGCAGTATTTT,TRBV6-6,TRBJ2-3,NA,NA
CASSPSTGNEQFF,TGTGCCAGCAGCCCCTCAACTGGGAATGAGCAGTTCTTC,TRBV11-2,TRBJ2-1,many,NA
CASSRAGEVTEAFF,TGTGCCAGCAGCCGGGCCGGGGAGGTCACTGAAGCTTTCTTT,TRBV13,TRBJ1-1,NA,NA
CASGLDSYNEQFF,TGTGCTAGTGGTTTGGACTCGTACAATGAGCAGTTCTTC,TRBV12-5,TRBJ2-1,few,NA